This T cell receptor beta chain comes out of a study of cytomegalovirus exposure and HLA in healthy donors. Overall study: An early data release held tens of millions of unique TCRs from HLA-typed donors.

The length of the CDR3 is 13 residues. Trimming left V 1 base short and J 5 bases short, with 8 bases between. The germline V gene has CDR1 GTSNPN and CDR2 SVGIG (reference sequence). Study observations and caveats: In vitro work confirmed that three CMV-associated chains recognize CMV antigens.

Of note for this clone: Its antigen is not identified.

The PCR contained 60 Vbeta and 13 Jbeta primers. Generated by immunoSEQ multiplex PCR, the TCRdb table keeps only in-frame clones and is missing some. Of over 150,000 clones listed, 70% to 90% were seen once; the top ten hold roughly 5.9%. This receptor was obtained from a woman aged 40 to 50 in good health and CMV-seropositive. The sample comprised PBMCs. V gene TRBV30 combines with J gene TRBJ1-4, with a possible D match to TRBD1 (5 bases). The CDR3 nucleotides read TGTGCCTGGAGTGCGGCAGGGAATGAAAAACTGTTTTTT. Encoded protein: CAWSAAGNEKLFF.